This T cell receptor (beta chain) is from a study of T cell changes during pregnancy in multiple sclerosis. TCRdb's copy holds only in-frame clones and misses some; the assay was immunoSEQ multiplex PCR. The repertoire consists of approximately 51,000 clones, with 94% occurring once and the leading ten covering 0.5% to 0.7%. The sample was CD4+ T cells from peripheral blood mononuclear cells, taken in the second trimester of pregnancy. The TCR sequence derives from a female donor with multiple sclerosis, enrolled in a pregnancy study.

CDR3 sequence: CASSKGGVRGPFDYNSPLHF. The CDR3 DNA follows: TGTGCCAGCAGCAAAGGAGGCGTCAGAGGCCCATTCGACTATAATTCACCCCTCCACTTT. The V gene is TRBV21-1, the J gene TRBJ1-6. TRBV21-1 is marked as a pseudogene. This CDR3 spans 20 amino acids.